Only a few counts were recorded for the clone carrying this T cell receptor beta chain. This sample is part of a study of OX40 agonist ivuxolimab in advanced cancers. The assay was immunoSEQ multiplex PCR, and TCRdb's table has in-frame clones only and misses some. The sample shows some 85,000 clones, around nine tenths of them seen only once. Germline V gives CDR1 SGHRS, CDR2 YFSETQ. The CDR3 contains 15 residues. Trimming stripped 0 bases from V and 4 bases from J, with 12 bases between. V gene TRBV5-1 combines with J gene TRBJ2-3; D may be TRBD2 (5 bases). The source of this sequence is an adult with an advanced solid tumor such as melanoma, head and neck, liver or kidney cancer. This specimen consisted of CD4+ or CD8+ T cells sorted from blood, obtained in a trial of the OX40 agonist ivuxolimab. The CDR3 spells CASSLVVGEADTQYF. The CDR3 DNA reads TGCGCCAGCAGCTTGGTCGTGGGAGAGGCAGATACGCAGTATTTT.